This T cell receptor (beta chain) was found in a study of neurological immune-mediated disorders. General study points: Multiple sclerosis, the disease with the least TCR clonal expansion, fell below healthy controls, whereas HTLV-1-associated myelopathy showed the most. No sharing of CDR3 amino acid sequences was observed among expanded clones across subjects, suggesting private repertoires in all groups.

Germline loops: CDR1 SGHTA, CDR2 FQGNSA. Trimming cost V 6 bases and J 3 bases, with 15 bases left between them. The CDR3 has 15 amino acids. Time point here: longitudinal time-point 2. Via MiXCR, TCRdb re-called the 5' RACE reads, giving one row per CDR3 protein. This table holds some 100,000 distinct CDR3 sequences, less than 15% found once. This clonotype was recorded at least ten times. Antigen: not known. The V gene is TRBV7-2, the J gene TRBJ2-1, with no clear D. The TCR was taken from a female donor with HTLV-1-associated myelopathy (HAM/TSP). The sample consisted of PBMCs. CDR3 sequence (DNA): TGTGCCAGCAGAAACGGGCCCCAGATCTACAATGAGCAGTTCTTC. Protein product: CASRNGPQIYNEQFF.